The TCR beta chain described here comes from a study of early T cells in non-severe SARS-CoV-2 infection. As for the study in general: Whole-blood bulk RNA, unsorted, was sequenced, and chains were unpaired.

The CDR3 length is 14 residues. Trimming shortened V by 2 bases and J by 1 base, and 8 bases separated the two germline ends. This clonotype was seen a handful of times. TCRdb independently ran MiXCR on the 5' RACE reads; one entry per CDR3 protein. The sample yields tens of thousands of distinct CDR3 sequences, over 20% seen once. The rearrangement joins TRBV12-3 or TRBV12-4 to TRBJ1-1; D is uncertain. Specimen: whole blood, collected at baseline. This clonotype was sampled from an adult who was a healthcare worker with PCR-confirmed SARS-CoV-2 infection or an uninfected control (not recorded which). For the CDR3, the DNA is TGTGCCAGCAGTTTAAGGGCGGCGAACACTGAAGCTTTCTTT. Residues: CASSLRAANTEAFF.